This TCR beta chain was obtained from a study of technical replicates of blood from a few donors. The V end was cut by 5 bases, the J end by 6 bases, with 17 bases between. The germline V gene has CDR1 KGHSH and CDR2 LQKENI. This CDR3 region has 14 residues. Here immunoSEQ multiplex PCR was the method, and the copy in TCRdb shows in-frame clones only, minus some. The table shows 68,000 or so clones, with about 97% occurring only once. The TCR was taken from a human donor in good health. Material: T cells isolated from PBMCs. The chain links TRBV18 to TRBJ2-7, with TRBD2 as a possible D gene (7 bases). CDR3 loop: CASSTLLGGAEQYF. The CDR3 coding sequence is TGTGCCAGCTCAACTCTTCTGGGGGGGGCCGAGCAGTACTTC.